This is a list of T cell receptor beta chains from one sample in a study of CD8 T cells in ankylosing spondylitis. One entry per CDR3 protein results from TCRdb running MiXCR on the 5' RACE reads. The profile shows about 340,000 distinct CDR3 sequences, 20% of them singletons. The specimen was blood, either unsorted or a sorted T cell fraction (not recorded which). These receptors all come from a male donor with ankylosing spondylitis or in good health (not recorded which). Both conserved end residues are part of each CDR3. A D gene is named only where the DNA matches it firmly. Size tells how often a clone was seen (once, few, many) or the class of an expanded clone, and some rows leave it out.

V gene	D gene	clone size	J gene	CDR3 DNA	CDR3 protein
TRBV7-2	TRBD1	.	TRBJ2-7	TGTGCCAGCAGCTTAAGGACAGGGGGCTTTAGCGAGCAGTACTTC	CASSLRTGGFSEQYF
TRBV10-2	.	.	TRBJ2-5	TGCGCCAGCAGTGAGTCATCAAAAAAAGACCAAGAGACCCAGTACTTC	CASSESSKKDQETQYF
TRBV20-1	TRBD2	few	TRBJ2-5	TGCAGTGCTAGAGATCCGGTTAGAACTAGCGGGTACTACCAAGAGACCCAGTACTTC	CSARDPVRTSGYYQETQYF
TRBV6-5	TRBD1	few	TRBJ1-2	TGTGCCAGCAGTTACTGGGACAGCGACTATGGCTACACCTTC	CASSYWDSDYGYTF
TRBV2	.	.	TRBJ2-7	TGTGCCAGTAGGGTTGCCTACGAGCAGTACTTC	CASRVAYEQYF
TRBV7-9	.	.	TRBJ2-7	TGTGCCAGCAGCTCGAACCGGGACGGGACCTACGAGCAGTACTTC	CASSSNRDGTYEQYF
TRBV12-3/TRBV12-4	.	few	TRBJ1-4	TGTGCCAGCACGGGGGCGGAGGCTAATGAAAAACTGTTTTTT	CASTGAEANEKLFF
TRBV29-1	.	few	TRBJ2-1	TGCAGCGTTCTCGCCAATGAGCAGTTCTTC	CSVLANEQFF
TRBV29-1	.	.	TRBJ1-1	TGCAGCGTTGAAGGGAGAGGGCGGGCTTTCTTT	CSVEGRGRAFF
TRBV19	.	few	TRBJ2-1	TGTGCCAGTAGGGGGGAAGAAGGACATGAGCAGTTCTTC	CASRGEEGHEQFF
TRBV10-3	TRBD2	.	TRBJ2-1	TGTGCCATCAGTGAGTCGTGGGGGGGACACAATGAGCAGTTCTTC	CAISESWGGHNEQFF
TRBV27	TRBD1	.	TRBJ2-1	TGTGCCAGCACCCTGACAGGGAACAATGAGCAGTTCTTC	CASTLTGNNEQFF
TRBV12-3/TRBV12-4	.	.	TRBJ2-3	TGTGCCAGCAGACTCGCGGGAGATACGCAGTATTTT	CASRLAGDTQYF
TRBV29-1	.	.	TRBJ2-5	TGCAGCGTTTCTAAGCGTAACCAAGAGACCCAGTACTTC	CSVSKRNQETQYF
TRBV7-9	TRBD1	.	TRBJ2-5	TGTGCCAGCAGCTGGGAGGGGACAGGGGAAGAGACCCAGTACTTC	CASSWEGTGEETQYF
TRBV29-1	.	.	TRBJ1-5	TGCAGCGTTGAAGGGGGGCAGGAGGTGGTTGGCAATCAGCCCCAGCATTTT	CSVEGGQEVVGNQPQHF
TRBV10-3	.	.	TRBJ2-3	TGTGCCATCAGTGAGACGGGCGGGACCGGGTCAGATACGCAGTATTTT	CAISETGGTGSDTQYF
TRBV29-1	.	many	TRBJ2-2	TGCAGCGTTGCCGCCCCGAACACCGGGGAGCTGTTTTTT	CSVAAPNTGELFF
TRBV15	.	.	TRBJ2-7	TGTGCCACCAGCAAGAGCGTAGGGGACACCCCCTACGAGCAGTACTTC	CATSKSVGDTPYEQYF
TRBV12-3/TRBV12-4	.	many	TRBJ1-3	TGTGCCAGCAGACAGGGAAACACCATATATTTT	CASRQGNTIYF
TRBV4-1	.	many	TRBJ1-1	TGCGCCAGCAGCCAAGAGGAAAGAAGCGTGGTCAACACTGAAGCTTTCTTT	CASSQEERSVVNTEAFF
TRBV7-9	.	.	TRBJ2-1	TGTGCCAGCAGCCAGATTCCTACCCCCTACAATGAGCAGTTCTTC	CASSQIPTPYNEQFF
TRBV6-1	.	few	TRBJ1-1	TGTGCCAGCAGGGACGGTCTAACCGCTGAAGCTTTCTTT	CASRDGLTAEAFF
TRBV18	TRBD1	few	TRBJ2-7	TGTGCCAGCTCACCAGGGACAGGCCCTTTAAACAACGAGCAGTACTTC	CASSPGTGPLNNEQYF
TRBV29-1	TRBD2	.	TRBJ2-1	TGCAGCGTTGAAGATAGCGGGGGGGCCAATGAGCAGTTCTTC	CSVEDSGGANEQFF
TRBV29-1	.	.	TRBJ2-1	TGCAGCGTTGTAGGCGGTAACAATGAGCAGTTCTTC	CSVVGGNNEQFF